This entry lists 21 T cell receptor beta chains sequenced from one sample in a study of blood T cell repertoires in COVID-19. The repertoire was sequenced with immunoSEQ multiplex PCR; TCRdb's copy has only in-frame clones and lacks some. The repertoire includes over 250,000 clones, 85% to 90% of them detected once, and around 2% sits in the top ten. Sequenced input: PBMCs or T cells enriched from blood (not recorded which). The source of these receptors is a woman between 18 and 30 years old who had recovered from COVID-19.

The chain couples TRBV20-1 to TRBJ2-1; no clear D. CDR3 length: 11 residues. The V and J ends lost 8 bases and 8 bases respectively, with 13 bases between them. The V gene's germline CDR1 is DFQATT and CDR2 SNEGSKA (reference sequence). The CDR3 region has the DNA TGCAGTACAAGGCCAGGCGATGAGCAGTTCTTC. Translation gives CSTRPGDEQFF.

CDR3 coding DNA: TGTGCCAGCAGCTCCGGGGGGCCGTCCGGGGAGCAGTACTTC. This translates into CASSSGGPSGEQYF. The chain links TRBV6-5 to TRBJ2-7, with D possibly TRBD2 on 7 matching bases. This CDR3 region has 14 residues. Deletions cut 6 bases from V and 7 bases from J, with 19 bases between. In germline, CDR1 is MNHEY, CDR2 SVGAGI.

The chain joins TRBV27 to TRBJ1-2; D remains ambiguous. This CDR3 region has 12 residues. The V end lost 10 bases, the J end lost 6 bases, and 15 bases lay between the germline ends. Germline V gene lookup returns CDR1 MNHEY and CDR2 SMNVEV (reference sequence). The CDR3 loop is CATKEGGHGYTF. In DNA form, the CDR3 reads TGTGCCACCAAGGAGGGTGGTCATGGCTACACCTTC.

J is TRBJ2-5 and V is TRBV5-1, with 7 bases lining up with TRBD2. The CDR3 is 15 residues long. V was pared by 7 bases and J by 1 base, with 10 bases of the junction left unmatched. CDR1 SGHRS and CDR2 YFSETQ come from the germline V gene. CDR3: CASRLDSGPQETQYF. The CDR3 bases are TGCGCCAGCCGCCTCGATAGCGGGCCCCAAGAGACCCAGTACTTC. The variable domain in full, completed from reference TRBV5-1 and TRBJ2-5, reads KAGVTQTPRYLIKTRGQQVTLSCSPISGHRSVSWYQQTPGQGLQFLFEYFSETQRNKGNFPGRFSGRQFSNSRSEMNVSTLELGDSALYLCASRLDSGPQETQYFGPGTRLLVL.

The V and J genes are TRBV20-1 and TRBJ1-1; 7 nucleotides match TRBD1. Trimming removed 6 bases from V and 3 bases from J; junction bases left unmatched: 1. Germline CDR1 reads DFQATT; CDR2 reads SNEGSKA (reference sequence). The CDR3 consists of 11 residues. CDR3 nucleotide sequence: TGCAGTGCAGGGACAGACACTGAAGCTTTCTTT. It is translated as CSAGTDTEAFF.

The V gene is TRBV19, the J gene TRBJ2-5; TRBD2 aligns across 12 bases. CDR3 length: 15 amino acids. V shed 4 bases and J 3 bases; nucleotides not matched to a gene: 3. Per the germline V gene, CDR1 is LNHDA and CDR2 is SQIVND (reference sequence). The CDR3 here is CASSTWTSGEETQYF. The DNA of the CDR3 is TGTGCCAGTAGTACTTGGACTAGCGGGGAAGAGACCCAGTACTTC.

The rearrangement uses TRBV28 and TRBJ1-1; 7 bases map to TRBD1. V gave up 5 bases and J gave up 6 bases; unmatched junction bases: 12. Per the germline V gene, CDR1 is MDHEN and CDR2 is SYDVKM. The CDR3 contains 15 residues. The CDR3 nucleotides read TGTGCCAGCAGTGAATCCGACAGGGAAGACCCTGAAGCTTTCTTT. Protein product: CASSESDREDPEAFF.

This chain links TRBV2 with TRBJ2-1; 8 nucleotides match TRBD2. This CDR3 is built from 21 residues. Germline V CDR1 and CDR2: SNHLY, FYNNEI. V lost 4 bases and J lost 1; bases outside the gene matches: 21. DNA for the CDR3: TGTGCCAGCAGTGGTACCCAGCGGGGGTCCGGGCCCGGCCCGTCCTACAATGAGCAGTTCTTC. Translation gives CASSGTQRGSGPGPSYNEQFF.

This chain connects TRBV7-9 to TRBJ2-3; 13 bases align to TRBD2. V trimming: 2 bases; J trimming: 2 bases; junction bases outside the gene matches: 7. Germline-derived CDR1 and CDR2 are SEHNR and FQNEAQ (reference sequence). The CDR3 spans 18 residues. CDR3 sequence reads: CASSLRRLAGGNTDTQYF. CDR3 bases: TGTGCCAGCAGCTTACGAAGACTAGCGGGGGGCAACACAGATACGCAGTATTTT. The full variable domain, its missing parts supplied by reference TRBV7-9 and TRBJ2-3, is DTGVSQNPRHKITKRGQNVTFRCDPISEHNRLYWYRQTLGQGPEFLTYFQNEAQLEKSRLLSDRFSAERPKGSFSTLEIQRTEQGDSAMYLCASSLRRLAGGNTDTQYFGPGTRLTVL.

The gene calls are TRBV6-1 and TRBJ1-4, with 10 positions matching TRBD1. The J segment lost 3 bases and the V segment lost 2 bases, leaving 3 bases of the junction unmatched. In germline, CDR1 is MNHNS, CDR2 SASEGT. The CDR3 is 16 amino acids. This CDR3 is CASSERTGGSNEKLFF. In DNA, the CDR3 is TGTGCCAGCAGTGAAAGGACAGGGGGATCTAATGAAAAACTGTTTTTT.

This clone was seen only once. The rearrangement joins TRBV5-1 to TRBJ1-1; unclear D gene. This CDR3 is built from 11 residues. Looked up from germline, CDR1 is SGHRS and CDR2 is YFSETQ. V was pared by 7 bases and J by 2 bases, with 6 bases between. CDR3 residues: CASADNTEAFF. CDR3 coding DNA: TGCGCCAGCGCAGATAACACTGAAGCTTTCTTT.

The chain joins TRBV19 to TRBJ1-1, with TRBD1 matching 7 bases. Germline V gene lookup returns CDR1 LNHDA and CDR2 SQIVND (reference sequence). J lost 11 bases, V lost 5 bases, and 11 bases had no gene match. This CDR3 spans 13 amino acids. CDR3 sequence: CASSRIGQAGAFF. The CDR3 DNA is TGTGCCAGTAGTCGGATCGGACAGGCTGGGGCTTTCTTT.

This clone has just one count. The chain uses TRBV7-2 and TRBJ1-2; D might be TRBD1 (6 bases). This CDR3 is built from 13 residues. Germline CDR1 is SGHTA and CDR2 is FQGNSA. V lost 1 base, J lost 8 bases, and 11 bases lay in between. The CDR3 DNA reads TGTGCCAGCAGCTTAGGCGGGGGCTCGGGCTACACCTTC. Translating it yields CASSLGGGSGYTF.

The V gene is TRBV19, the J gene TRBJ2-3, with TRBD2 matching over 11 bases. The CDR3 has 16 residues. The germline gives CDR1 LNHDA, CDR2 SQIVND (reference sequence). Losses at the gene ends were 6 bases for V and 4 bases for J; bases not matched to a gene: 9. CDR3: CASRKDSGGAPDTQYF. DNA for the CDR3: TGTGCCAGTAGGAAGGATAGCGGGGGGGCCCCAGATACGCAGTATTTT.

J is TRBJ1-2 and V is TRBV7-5; the table calls TRBD1, which could not be checked here. TRBV7-5 is deemed a pseudogene. The CDR3 runs 15 residues. The CDR3 coding sequence is TGTGCCAGAAGCTTCCGGGGGACAGGGGGCGATGGCTACACCTTC. Translated: CARSFRGTGGDGYTF.

This clone was picked up a small number of times. This sequence joins TRBV4-1 and TRBJ2-7; D might be TRBD2 (5 bases). CDR1 and CDR2 from the germline V gene are MGHRA and YSYEKL. The CDR3 spans 15 residues. Between the trimmed V and J ends, which lost 0 bases and 2 bases, there was a span of 11 bases. Written as DNA, the CDR3 is TGCGCCAGCAGCCAAGAAAGCGGCCAGGCCTACGAGCAGTACTTC. It translates to CASSQESGQAYEQYF.

This chain uses TRBV5-6 with TRBJ2-1, with unresolved D. Germline values: CDR1 SGHDT, CDR2 YYEEEE. This CDR3 has 12 amino acids. Trimming left V 2 bases short and J 5 bases short, with 5 bases between. CDR3 amino acids: CASSLNNNEQFF. CDR3 in DNA: TGTGCCAGCAGCTTAAACAACAATGAGCAGTTCTTC.

This clone showed up many times. The chain uses TRBV28 and TRBJ1-2; a weak D match, TRBD1 (6 bases). V lost 8 bases and J 1 base, leaving 11 bases between the germline ends. The germline gives CDR1 MDHEN, CDR2 SYDVKM. This CDR3 spans 13 amino acids. The CDR3 region has the DNA TGTGCCAGCCTGGGACACGTTAACTATGGCTACACCTTC. Translating gives CASLGHVNYGYTF.

The chain is built from TRBV27 and TRBJ2-7, with a possible D match to TRBD2 (6 bases). The CDR3 loop spans 16 amino acids. The V and J ends lost 0 bases and 4 bases respectively, with 16 bases between them. CDR1 is MNHEY and CDR2 is SMNVEV in the germline V gene (reference sequence). CDR3 sequence: CASSLSAGGLGYEQYF. As DNA, the CDR3 is TGTGCCAGCAGTTTATCGGCCGGGGGTTTAGGTTACGAGCAGTACTTC.

This rearrangement joins TRBV4-1 to TRBJ1-2; tentative D call: TRBD1 (6 bases). The CDR3 runs to 14 residues. Trimming removed 4 bases from V and 4 bases from J, with 13 bases in between. Germline V gene data show CDR1 as MGHRA and CDR2 as YSYEKL. CDR3 protein: CASSRGGGAYGYTF. The CDR3 coding sequence is TGCGCCAGCAGCCGTGGAGGGGGGGCCTATGGCTACACCTTC.

The chain couples TRBV7-2 to TRBJ2-3; maybe TRBD1 (5 bases). Germline V lookup: CDR1 SGHTA, CDR2 FQGNSA. The germline V and J ends were trimmed by 1 base and 1 base, with 9 bases remaining between them. CDR3 length equals 15 residues. The CDR3 DNA reads TGTGCCAGCAGCTTAGGACAGTGGGGCACAGATACGCAGTATTTT. It specifies CASSLGQWGTDTQYF.